Listed below are T cell receptor beta chains from one sample, sequenced in a study of identical twins. One entry per CDR3 protein results from TCRdb running MiXCR on the 5' RACE reads. The table lists roughly 200,000 distinct CDR3 sequences, more than 15% of them singletons. This same sample was also taken into another study, of T cells expressing NK-cell markers.

Sequencing was done on a sample of CD8+ T cells sorted from blood. The receptor source for this set is a woman aged 18-29 years in good health. CDR3s include the opening cysteine and the closing phenylalanine or tryptophan. A D gene is named only where the DNA matches it firmly. Size is stated for part of the rows, as once, few or many counts, or as a class when the clone is expanded.

TRBJ2-3 - TRBV9 - CASSPQTPRASTDTQYF TGTGCCAGCAGCCCCCAGACTCCCCGTGCTAGCACAGATACGCAGTATTTT
TRBJ2-2 few TRBV12-3/TRBV12-4 TRBD2 CASGSLAGGNTGELFF TGTGCCAGCGGATCACTAGCGGGGGGGAACACCGGGGAGCTGTTTTTT
TRBJ2-3 - TRBV9 TRBD1 CASSVIGQGSTDTQYF TGTGCCAGCAGCGTAATAGGACAGGGTAGCACAGATACGCAGTATTTT
TRBJ2-1 - TRBV6-1 TRBD2 CASSPLLAGESYNEQFF TGTGCCAGCAGCCCTCTTTTAGCGGGAGAATCCTACAATGAGCAGTTCTTC
TRBJ2-5 many TRBV20-1 TRBD2 CSARGFGGSGRGGGEETQYF TGCAGTGCTAGAGGGTTCGGGGGTAGCGGGAGAGGAGGTGGGGAAGAGACCCAGTACTTC
TRBJ1-2 few TRBV29-1 - CSVGLGTVYGYTF TGCAGCGTTGGGCTCGGTACGGTCTATGGCTACACCTTC
TRBJ2-6 few TRBV10-3 - CAQWDGSGANVLTF TGTGCCCAATGGGACGGATCCGGGGCCAACGTCCTGACTTTC
TRBJ2-4 - TRBV7-9 TRBD1 CASSSNRGVGNIQYF TGTGCCAGCAGCTCCAACAGGGGGGTTGGAAACATTCAGTACTTC
TRBJ2-7 few TRBV19 - CASKGARGRSSYEQYF TGTGCCAGTAAAGGGGCCCGGGGCAGGTCCTCCTACGAGCAGTACTTC
TRBJ1-2 - TRBV9 - CASSVEGTVNYGYTF TGTGCCAGCAGCGTAGAGGGGACGGTTAACTATGGCTACACCTTC
TRBJ1-2 few TRBV27 - CASKEGGRGYTF TGTGCCAGCAAGGAAGGGGGGAGAGGCTACACCTTC
TRBJ2-1 few TRBV13 - CASSLVGLGPYNEQFF TGTGCCAGCAGCTTAGTCGGCCTAGGCCCCTACAATGAGCAGTTCTTC
TRBJ2-1 - TRBV9 - CASSVVGEYNEQFF TGTGCCAGCAGCGTAGTGGGAGAGTACAATGAGCAGTTCTTC
TRBJ2-7 few TRBV20-1 - CSAREGGHEQYF TGCAGTGCTAGGGAGGGAGGCCACGAGCAGTACTTC
TRBJ2-2 - TRBV9 - CASSEGEGASTGELFF TGTGCCAGCAGCGAGGGAGAGGGAGCCTCAACCGGGGAGCTGTTTTTT
TRBJ2-1 few TRBV5-1 - CASSLVAVVATNRLGYNEQFF TGCGCCAGCAGCTTGGTTGCGGTTGTCGCAACCAATCGACTAGGATACAATGAGCAGTTCTTC
TRBJ2-2 - TRBV7-8 - CASSLAEGSTGELFF TGTGCCAGCAGCTTAGCGGAGGGTAGCACCGGGGAGCTGTTTTTT
TRBJ2-1 few TRBV20-1 - CSAEGGRSYNEQFF TGCAGTGCTGAGGGAGGCCGATCCTACAATGAGCAGTTCTTC
TRBJ2-5 - TRBV6-1 TRBD2 CASTLIAGGQETQYF TGTGCCAGCACTCTAATAGCGGGGGGTCAAGAGACCCAGTACTTC
TRBJ2-3 - TRBV27 - CASSPLQGPDTQYF TGTGCCAGCAGCCCACTTCAGGGGCCAGATACGCAGTATTTT
TRBJ2-7 many TRBV6-1 TRBD2 CASSDPSGDSYEQYF TGTGCCAGCAGTGACCCTAGCGGGGATTCCTACGAGCAGTACTTC
TRBJ1-1 few TRBV5-1 - CASSFFHRTEAFF TGCGCCAGCAGCTTTTTTCACAGGACTGAAGCTTTCTTT